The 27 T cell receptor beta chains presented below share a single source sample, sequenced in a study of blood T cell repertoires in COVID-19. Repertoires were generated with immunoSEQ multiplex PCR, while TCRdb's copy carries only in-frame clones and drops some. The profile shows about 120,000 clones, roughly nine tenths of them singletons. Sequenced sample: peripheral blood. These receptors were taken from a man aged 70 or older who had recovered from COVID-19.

The CDR3 protein is CASRTGQGTYGYTF. CDR3 nucleotide sequence: TGTGCCAGTAGGACCGGACAGGGGACCTATGGCTACACCTTC. The chain joins TRBV19 to TRBJ1-2; TRBD1 matches at 9 bases. The V gene end was trimmed by 6 bases and the J gene end by 4 bases; junction bases not matched to a gene: 6. The CDR3 is made up of 14 amino acids. Germline V gene data show CDR1 as LNHDA and CDR2 as SQIVND (reference sequence).

CDR3 DNA sequence: TGCAGCGTCGACAGGGGCCAGAACACTGAAGCTTTCTTT. This translates into CSVDRGQNTEAFF. The chain recombines TRBV29-1 with TRBJ1-1; 8 nucleotides line up with TRBD1. The trim removed 6 bases at V and 1 base at J, leaving 4 bases unmatched. CDR3 length equals 13 residues. Germline V CDR1 and CDR2: SQVTM, ANQGSEA. The full variable domain, with the rest looked up from reference TRBV29-1 and TRBJ1-1, is SAVISQKPSRDICQRGTSLTIQCQVDSQVTMMFWYRQQPGQSLTLIATANQGSEATYESGFVIDKFPISRPNLTFSTLTVSNMSPEDSSIYLCSVDRGQNTEAFFGQGTRLTVV.

CDR3 sequence (DNA): TGTGCCAGTAGTATTCGTGTACGGACAGGGGATACAAACATTCAGTACTTC. The encoded protein is CASSIRVRTGDTNIQYF. This chain uses TRBV19 with TRBJ2-4; 9 bases align to TRBD1. CDR1 is LNHDA and CDR2 is SQIVND in the germline V gene (reference sequence). V lost 3 bases to trimming and J lost 6 bases; unmatched junction nucleotides: 12. The CDR3 covers 17 residues.

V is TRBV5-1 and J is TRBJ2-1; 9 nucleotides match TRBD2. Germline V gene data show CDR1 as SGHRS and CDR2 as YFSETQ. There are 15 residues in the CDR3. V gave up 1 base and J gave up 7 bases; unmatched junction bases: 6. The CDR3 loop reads CASSLLAGVRNEQFF. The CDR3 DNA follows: TGCGCCAGCAGCTTGTTAGCGGGGGTACGGAATGAGCAGTTCTTC.

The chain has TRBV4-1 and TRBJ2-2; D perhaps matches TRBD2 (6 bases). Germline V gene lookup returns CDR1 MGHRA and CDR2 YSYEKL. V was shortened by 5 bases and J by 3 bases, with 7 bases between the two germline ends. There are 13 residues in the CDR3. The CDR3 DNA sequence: TGCGCCAGCAGCGGGAGGTACACCGGGGAGCTGTTTTTT. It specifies CASSGRYTGELFF.

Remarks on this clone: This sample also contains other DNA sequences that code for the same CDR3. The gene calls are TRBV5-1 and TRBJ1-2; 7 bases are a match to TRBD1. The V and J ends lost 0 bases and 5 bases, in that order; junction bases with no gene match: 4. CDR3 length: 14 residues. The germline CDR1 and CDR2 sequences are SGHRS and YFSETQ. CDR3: CASSLDRGEYGYTF. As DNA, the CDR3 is TGCGCCAGCAGCTTGGACAGGGGAGAGTATGGCTACACCTTC.

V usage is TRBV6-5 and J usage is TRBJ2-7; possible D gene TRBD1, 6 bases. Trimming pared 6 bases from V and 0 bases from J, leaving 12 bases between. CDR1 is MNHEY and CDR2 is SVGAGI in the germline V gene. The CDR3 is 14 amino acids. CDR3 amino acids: CASRRQAASYEQYF. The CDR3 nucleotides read TGTGCCAGCAGACGACAGGCCGCCTCCTACGAGCAGTACTTC.

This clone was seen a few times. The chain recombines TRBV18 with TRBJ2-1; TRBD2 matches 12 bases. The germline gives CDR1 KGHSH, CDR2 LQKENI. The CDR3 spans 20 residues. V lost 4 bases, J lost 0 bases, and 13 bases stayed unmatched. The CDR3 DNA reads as TGTGCCAGCTCACAACTAGCGGGGGGCTTCCCCCCCGGCTCCTACAATGAGCAGTTCTTC. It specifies CASSQLAGGFPPGSYNEQFF. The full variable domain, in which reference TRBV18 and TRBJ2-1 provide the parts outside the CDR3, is NAGVMQNPRHLVRRRGQEARLRCSPMKGHSHVYWYRQLPEEGLKFMVYLQKENIIDESGMPKERFSAEFPKEGPSILRIQQVVRGDSAAYFCASSQLAGGFPPGSYNEQFFGPGTRLTVL.

The CDR3 loop reads CASSLGLAKETQYF. The CDR3 nucleotides are TGTGCCAGCAGTTTGGGACTAGCGAAAGAGACCCAGTACTTC. The chain joins TRBV6-2 or TRBV6-3 to TRBJ2-5; TRBD2 matches at 10 bases. Germline V gives CDR1 MNHEY, CDR2 SVGEGT. V was clipped by 4 bases and J by 3 bases; unmatched bases: 2. The CDR3 sequence is 14 residues long.

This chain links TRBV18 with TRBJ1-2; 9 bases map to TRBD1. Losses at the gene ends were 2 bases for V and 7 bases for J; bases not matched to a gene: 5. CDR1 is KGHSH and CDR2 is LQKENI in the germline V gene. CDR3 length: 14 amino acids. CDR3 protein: CASSPEGQGSGYTF. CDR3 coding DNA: TGTGCCAGCTCACCAGAGGGACAGGGCTCTGGCTACACCTTC.

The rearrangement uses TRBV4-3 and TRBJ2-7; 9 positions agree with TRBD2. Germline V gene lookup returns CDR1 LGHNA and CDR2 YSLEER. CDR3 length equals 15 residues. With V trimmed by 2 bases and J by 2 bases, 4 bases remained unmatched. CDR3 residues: CASSQRAGGPYEQYF. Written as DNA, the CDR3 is TGCGCCAGCAGCCAAAGAGCGGGAGGACCCTACGAGCAGTACTTC.

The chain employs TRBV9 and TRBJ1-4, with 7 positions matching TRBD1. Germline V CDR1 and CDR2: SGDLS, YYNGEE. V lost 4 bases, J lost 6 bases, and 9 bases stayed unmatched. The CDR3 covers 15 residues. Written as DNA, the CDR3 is TGTGCCAGCAGCCTGTCCCAGGGGACAGATGAAAAACTGTTTTTT. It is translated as CASSLSQGTDEKLFF. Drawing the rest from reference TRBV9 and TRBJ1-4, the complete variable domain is DSGVTQTPKHLITATGQRVTLRCSPRSGDLSVYWYQQSLDQGLQFLIQYYNGEERAKGNILERFSAQQFPDLHSELNLSSLELGDSALYFCASSLSQGTDEKLFFGSGTQLSVL.

As DNA, the CDR3 is TGTGCCAGCAGCCAACTCGGGACAGGGGGCTACGAGCAGTACTTC. Translated: CASSQLGTGGYEQYF. This chain joins TRBV3-1 (or the pseudogene TRBV3-2) and TRBJ2-7; 11 bases fit TRBD1. This CDR3 has 15 amino acids. Trimming took 2 bases from V and 3 from J; bases not matched to a gene: 3. CDR1 is LGHDT, CDR2 YNNKEL, per germline (reference sequence).

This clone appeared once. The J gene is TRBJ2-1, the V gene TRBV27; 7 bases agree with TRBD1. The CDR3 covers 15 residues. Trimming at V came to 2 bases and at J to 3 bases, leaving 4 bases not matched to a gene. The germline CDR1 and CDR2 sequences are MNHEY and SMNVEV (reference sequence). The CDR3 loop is CASSLKAGGYNEQFF. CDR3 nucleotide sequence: TGTGCCAGCAGTTTAAAGGCAGGGGGCTACAATGAGCAGTTCTTC.

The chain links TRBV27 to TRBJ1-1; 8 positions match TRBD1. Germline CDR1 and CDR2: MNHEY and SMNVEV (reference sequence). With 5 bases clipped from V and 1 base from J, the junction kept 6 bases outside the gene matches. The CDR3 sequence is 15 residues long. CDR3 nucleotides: TGTGCCAGCAGTAGGGGACAGGCTACGAACACTGAAGCTTTCTTT. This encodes CASSRGQATNTEAFF.

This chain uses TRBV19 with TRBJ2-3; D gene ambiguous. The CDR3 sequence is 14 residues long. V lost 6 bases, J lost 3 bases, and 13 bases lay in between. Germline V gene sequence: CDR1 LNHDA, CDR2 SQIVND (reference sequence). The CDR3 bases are TGTGCCAGTAGCGATGACCACGGGACAGATACGCAGTATTTT. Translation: CASSDDHGTDTQYF. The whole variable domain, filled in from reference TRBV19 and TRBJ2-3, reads DGGITQSPKYLFRKEGQNVTLSCEQNLNHDAMYWYRQDPGQGLRLIYYSQIVNDFQKGDIAEGYSVSREKKESFPLTVTSAQKNPTAFYLCASSDDHGTDTQYFGPGTRLTVL.

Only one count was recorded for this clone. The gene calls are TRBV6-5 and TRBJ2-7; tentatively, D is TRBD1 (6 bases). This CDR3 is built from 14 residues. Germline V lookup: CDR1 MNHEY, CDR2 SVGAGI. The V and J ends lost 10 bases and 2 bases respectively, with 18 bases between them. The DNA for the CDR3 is TGTGCCACCCGGGACACCGTCTCGCCCTACGAGCAGTACTTC. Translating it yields CATRDTVSPYEQYF.

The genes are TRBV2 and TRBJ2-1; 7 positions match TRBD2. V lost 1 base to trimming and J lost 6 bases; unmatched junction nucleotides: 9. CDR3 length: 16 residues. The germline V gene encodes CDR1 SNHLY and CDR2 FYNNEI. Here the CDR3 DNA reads TGTGCCAGCAGTGAAGTGAGGCGGGAGAGGGGCAATGAGCAGTTCTTC. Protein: CASSEVRRERGNEQFF.

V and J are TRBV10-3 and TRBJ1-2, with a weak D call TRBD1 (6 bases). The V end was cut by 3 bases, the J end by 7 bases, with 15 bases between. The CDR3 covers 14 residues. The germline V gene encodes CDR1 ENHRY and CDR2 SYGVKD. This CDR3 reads CAISDARTAGGYTF. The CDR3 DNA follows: TGTGCCATCAGTGACGCACGGACAGCCGGTGGCTACACCTTC.

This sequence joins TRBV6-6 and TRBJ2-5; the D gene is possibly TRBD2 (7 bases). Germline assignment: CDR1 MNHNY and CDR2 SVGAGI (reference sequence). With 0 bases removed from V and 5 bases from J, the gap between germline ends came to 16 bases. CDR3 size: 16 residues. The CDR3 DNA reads TGTGCCAGCAGTTACTCGAAGGGGGGGGCTCGGGAGACCCAGTACTTC. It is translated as CASSYSKGGARETQYF.

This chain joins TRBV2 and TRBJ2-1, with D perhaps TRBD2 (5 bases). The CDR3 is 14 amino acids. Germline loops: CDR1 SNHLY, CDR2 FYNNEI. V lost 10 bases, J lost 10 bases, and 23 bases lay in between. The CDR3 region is CATYVADQEDEQFF. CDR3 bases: TGTGCCACCTACGTTGCGGACCAGGAGGACGAGCAGTTCTTC.

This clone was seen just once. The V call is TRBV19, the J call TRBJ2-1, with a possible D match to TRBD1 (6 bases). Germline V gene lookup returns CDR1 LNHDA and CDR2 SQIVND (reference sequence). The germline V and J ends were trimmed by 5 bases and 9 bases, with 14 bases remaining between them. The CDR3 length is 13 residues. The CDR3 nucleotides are TGTGCCAGTAGTCCAGGACAGTCGGGTGAGCAGTTCTTC. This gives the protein CASSPGQSGEQFF.

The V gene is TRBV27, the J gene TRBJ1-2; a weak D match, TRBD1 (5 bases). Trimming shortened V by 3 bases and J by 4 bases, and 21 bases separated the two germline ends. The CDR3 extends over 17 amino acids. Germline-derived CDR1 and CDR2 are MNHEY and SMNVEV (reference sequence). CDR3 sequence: CASSFWSTGQILYGYTF. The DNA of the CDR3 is TGTGCCAGCAGTTTTTGGTCCACAGGCCAAATCCTCTATGGCTACACCTTC.

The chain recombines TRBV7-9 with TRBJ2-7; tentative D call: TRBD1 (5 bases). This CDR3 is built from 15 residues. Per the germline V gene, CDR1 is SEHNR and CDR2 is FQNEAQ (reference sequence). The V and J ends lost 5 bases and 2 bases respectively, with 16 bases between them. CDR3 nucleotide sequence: TGTGCCAGCAGCCGAAAAGGACAAGTTCCCTACGAGCAGTACTTC. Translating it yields CASSRKGQVPYEQYF.

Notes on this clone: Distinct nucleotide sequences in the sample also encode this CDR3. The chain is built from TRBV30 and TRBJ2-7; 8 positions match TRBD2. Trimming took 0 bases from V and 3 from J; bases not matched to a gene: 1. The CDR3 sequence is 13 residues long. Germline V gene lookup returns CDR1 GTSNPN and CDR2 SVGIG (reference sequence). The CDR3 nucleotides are TGTGCCTGGAGTGTGGCGGGAGGCTACGAGCAGTACTTC. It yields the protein CAWSVAGGYEQYF. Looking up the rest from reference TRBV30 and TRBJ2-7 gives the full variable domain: SQTIHQWPATLVQPVGSPLSLECTVEGTSNPNLYWYRQAAGRGLQLLFYSVGIGQISSEVPQNLSASRPQDRQFILSSKKLLLSDSGFYLCAWSVAGGYEQYFGPGTRLTVT.

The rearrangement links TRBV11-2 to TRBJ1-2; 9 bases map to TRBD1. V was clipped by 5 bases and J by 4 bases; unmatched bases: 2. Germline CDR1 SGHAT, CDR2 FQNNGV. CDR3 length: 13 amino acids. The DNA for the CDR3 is TGTGCCAGCAGCGACAGGGGGGCCTATGGCTACACCTTC. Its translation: CASSDRGAYGYTF.

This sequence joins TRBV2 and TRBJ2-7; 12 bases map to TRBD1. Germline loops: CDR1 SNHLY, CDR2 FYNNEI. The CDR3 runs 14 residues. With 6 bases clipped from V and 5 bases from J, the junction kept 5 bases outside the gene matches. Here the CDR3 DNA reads TGTGCCAGCAGCCCCGGGACAGGGGGCCACGAGCAGTACTTC. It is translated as CASSPGTGGHEQYF.